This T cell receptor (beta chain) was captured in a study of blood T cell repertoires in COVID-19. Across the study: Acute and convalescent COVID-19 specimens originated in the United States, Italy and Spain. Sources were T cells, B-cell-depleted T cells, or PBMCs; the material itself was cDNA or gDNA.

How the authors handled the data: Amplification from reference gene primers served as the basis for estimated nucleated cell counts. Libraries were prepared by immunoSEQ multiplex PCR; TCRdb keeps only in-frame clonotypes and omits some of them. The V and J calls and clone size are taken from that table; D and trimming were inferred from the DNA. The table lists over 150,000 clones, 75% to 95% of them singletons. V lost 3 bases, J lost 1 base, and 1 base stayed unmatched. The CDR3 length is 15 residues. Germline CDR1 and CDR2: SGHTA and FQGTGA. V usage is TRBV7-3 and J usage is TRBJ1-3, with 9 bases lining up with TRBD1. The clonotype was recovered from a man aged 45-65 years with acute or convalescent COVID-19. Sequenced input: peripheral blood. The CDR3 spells CASSLGQGSGNTIYF. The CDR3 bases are TGTGCCAGCAGCTTGGGACAGGGTTCTGGAAACACCATATATTTT.